This T cell receptor (beta chain) was retrieved from a study of spatial heterogeneity in lung cancer. Time point noted: sample taken at primary tumor resection. The authors sequenced whole RNA from tumor, nontumor lung or frozen PBMC without sorting. Regarding the study as a whole: Ubiquitous, expanded tumor-derived TCRs were more frequently observed in blood at resection than at follow-up.

TCRdb fed the 5' RACE reads into MiXCR, producing one record per CDR3 protein. The sample shows 82,000 or so distinct CDR3 sequences, around 12% of them seen only once. The CDR3 is 12 residues long. The V gene lost 2 bases and the J gene lost 11 bases, with 15 bases spanning the gap. CDR1 SQVTM and CDR2 ANQGSEA come from the germline V gene. A word on this clonotype: Its target is unknown.

This specimen consisted of PBMCs, obtained at surgery. V gene TRBV29-1 combines with J gene TRBJ1-1; possible D gene TRBD1, 6 bases. The source of this sequence is a male donor with early-stage non-small cell lung cancer. In nucleotides, the CDR3 is TGCAGCGTTGAAAGGACAGTCGAGGGGGCTTTCTTT. Protein product: CSVERTVEGAFF.